Listed below are T cell receptor beta chains from one sample, sequenced in a study of blood T cell repertoires in COVID-19. Assay: immunoSEQ multiplex PCR; the TCRdb copy retains only in-frame clones and omits some. The sample consists of approximately 70,000 clones, around 86% of them appearing once. The sequencing sample was made of peripheral blood. The origin of the receptors is a woman aged 60-75 years with acute or convalescent COVID-19. Both conserved end residues are part of each CDR3. D genes are given only for firm matches. The size of a clone is reported for some rows only, either as once, few or many, or as a class for expanded clones.

d_call: .
clone_size: .
v_call: TRBV18
cdr3_length: 13
j_call: TRBJ2-3
cdr3_nt: TGTGCCAGCTCCCTCAGACAGGATGATACGCAGTATTTT
cdr3_aa: CASSLRQDDTQYF

d_call: TRBD2
clone_size: .
v_call: TRBV7-2
cdr3_length: 14
j_call: TRBJ2-3
cdr3_nt: TGTGCCAGCAGCTTTTCACTAGCGGCAGATACGCAGTATTTT
cdr3_aa: CASSFSLAADTQYF

d_call: TRBD2
clone_size: .
v_call: TRBV6-5
cdr3_length: 15
j_call: TRBJ2-5
cdr3_nt: TGTGCCAGCAGCCCGGGACTAGCGGGGAAGCAGACCCAGTACTTC
cdr3_aa: CASSPGLAGKQTQYF

d_call: TRBD1
clone_size: .
v_call: TRBV30
cdr3_length: 14
j_call: TRBJ1-6
cdr3_nt: TGTGCCTGGGAGGGCGGGACAGGGGTTTCACCCCTCCACTTT
cdr3_aa: CAWEGGTGVSPLHF

d_call: TRBD2
clone_size: once
v_call: TRBV7-3
cdr3_length: 16
j_call: TRBJ2-3
cdr3_nt: TGTGCCAGCAGCTTAACACGAGCGGGGGGGCCGCGAACGCAGTATTTT
cdr3_aa: CASSLTRAGGPRTQYF

d_call: TRBD2
clone_size: few
v_call: TRBV6-1
cdr3_length: 16
j_call: TRBJ2-1
cdr3_nt: TGTGCCAGCAGCGAAAGGGGCGGGGGGACCTACAATGAGCAGTTCTTC
cdr3_aa: CASSERGGGTYNEQFF

d_call: TRBD2
clone_size: .
v_call: TRBV2
cdr3_length: 17
j_call: TRBJ2-2
cdr3_nt: TGTGCCAGCAAGACCCACTGGACTAGCTCGAACACCGGGGAGCTGTTTTTT
cdr3_aa: CASKTHWTSSNTGELFF

d_call: .
clone_size: .
v_call: TRBV19
cdr3_length: 15
j_call: TRBJ2-5
cdr3_nt: TGTGCCAGTAGTATAGTGAGGGGCGCGGGGGAGACCCAGTACTTC
cdr3_aa: CASSIVRGAGETQYF

d_call: TRBD2
clone_size: .
v_call: TRBV29-1
cdr3_length: 14
j_call: TRBJ2-3
cdr3_nt: TGCAGCGTTGCTGACGGGGGGGCCACAGATACGCAGTATTTT
cdr3_aa: CSVADGGATDTQYF

d_call: TRBD2
clone_size: .
v_call: TRBV13
cdr3_length: 17
j_call: TRBJ2-3
cdr3_nt: TGTGCCAGCAGCTTACGTCTTTCGGGGGGGCCCACAGATACGCAGTATTTT
cdr3_aa: CASSLRLSGGPTDTQYF

d_call: .
clone_size: .
v_call: TRBV7-9
cdr3_length: 12
j_call: TRBJ1-2
cdr3_nt: TGTGCCAGCAGCATAGACAGCTATGGCTACACCTTC
cdr3_aa: CASSIDSYGYTF

d_call: .
clone_size: .
v_call: TRBV19
cdr3_length: 13
j_call: TRBJ2-7
cdr3_nt: TGTGCCAGTGCGGGGACAGTCTCCTACGAGCAGTACTTC
cdr3_aa: CASAGTVSYEQYF

d_call: TRBD2
clone_size: once
v_call: TRBV20-1
cdr3_length: 15
j_call: TRBJ2-3
cdr3_nt: TGCAGTGCTAGTAATAGCGGGGGGTCCACAGATACGCAGTATTTT
cdr3_aa: CSASNSGGSTDTQYF

d_call: .
clone_size: .
v_call: TRBV4-2
cdr3_length: 18
j_call: TRBJ2-7
cdr3_nt: TGTGCCAGCAGCCCCAGACAGGGGGCTAGCGGGGTGACCTACGAGCAGTACTTC
cdr3_aa: CASSPRQGASGVTYEQYF

d_call: .
clone_size: .
v_call: TRBV7-2
cdr3_length: 15
j_call: TRBJ2-3
cdr3_nt: TGTGCCAGCAGCTTAGCGGCCGGGTACACAGATACGCAGTATTTT
cdr3_aa: CASSLAAGYTDTQYF

d_call: TRBD1
clone_size: .
v_call: TRBV2
cdr3_length: 14
j_call: TRBJ2-7
cdr3_nt: TGTGCCAGCAGTGAAGCAGGACAGGGTTACGAGCAGTACTTC
cdr3_aa: CASSEAGQGYEQYF

d_call: .
clone_size: .
v_call: TRBV6-4
cdr3_length: 14
j_call: TRBJ1-2
cdr3_nt: TGTGCCAGCAGTGACTCGTGGGGCAACTATGGCTACACCTTC
cdr3_aa: CASSDSWGNYGYTF

d_call: TRBD1
clone_size: .
v_call: TRBV11-2
cdr3_length: 16
j_call: TRBJ1-6
cdr3_nt: TGTGCCAGCAGCTTAGGCGACAGGGTGCTGGGTTCACCCCTCCACTTT
cdr3_aa: CASSLGDRVLGSPLHF

d_call: .
clone_size: .
v_call: TRBV7-9
cdr3_length: 14
j_call: TRBJ1-4
cdr3_nt: TGTGCCAGCAGCTTAGGAAACCCGGGGGAAAAACTGTTTTTT
cdr3_aa: CASSLGNPGEKLFF

d_call: TRBD2
clone_size: .
v_call: TRBV10-2
cdr3_length: 15
j_call: TRBJ2-1
cdr3_nt: TGCGCCATTAGACTAGCGGGGGGACCCTACAATGAGCAGTTCTTC
cdr3_aa: CAIRLAGGPYNEQFF

d_call: .
clone_size: .
v_call: TRBV12-2
cdr3_length: 13
j_call: TRBJ1-1
cdr3_nt: TGTGCAAGTCGCTTCCCATCAGGATGTGAAGCTTTCTTT
cdr3_aa: CASRFPSGCEAFF

d_call: .
clone_size: .
v_call: TRBV10-3
cdr3_length: 13
j_call: TRBJ2-7
cdr3_nt: TGTGCCATCAGTGAGGACAGCTCCTACGAGCAGTACTTC
cdr3_aa: CAISEDSSYEQYF

d_call: .
clone_size: .
v_call: TRBV6-5
cdr3_length: 15
j_call: TRBJ2-5
cdr3_nt: TGTGCCAGCAGCCGTAGGGGGACCTCCCAAGAGACCCAGTACTTC
cdr3_aa: CASSRRGTSQETQYF